This T cell receptor (beta chain) was captured in a study of vaccination effects on CD4 cells after COVID-19. Whole-study context: Sample collection from a couple of convalescent patients occurred 16 days and one week before vaccination.

Before any sequencing was done, the ViraFEST assay used viral peptide pools to expand antigen-specific CD4+ T cells. Upon completion of roughly ten days in culture, CD4+ T cells were isolated. From March to December 2020, the person had a SARS-CoV-2 infection that was confirmed by PCR. An HIV-1 Nef peptide pool was employed for negative control culture. The authors exchanged half the medium for IL-2 medium on days 3 and 7. Generated by immunoSEQ multiplex PCR, the TCRdb table keeps only in-frame clones and is missing some. The table records under 80,000 clones, roughly two thirds of them present only once. This clone turned up a few times. What it binds is unknown. V shed 6 bases and J shed 4 bases, with 10 bases lying between them. This CDR3 region has 13 residues. The germline V gene encodes CDR1 MNHEY and CDR2 SVGAGI.

This receptor was obtained from a human donor who had a prior SARS-CoV-2 infection. This chain uses TRBV6-5 with TRBJ2-1; D is unclear. The sample here was CD4+ T cells from PBMCs cultured with HIV peptides, taken before COVID-19 vaccination. Subset of the sample: HIV-1 Nef peptide pool negative control/reference culture. CDR3 sequence reads: CASRASFYNEQFF. The CDR3 nucleotides read TGTGCCAGCAGAGCGTCGTTTTACAATGAGCAGTTCTTC.